Following are 28 T cell receptor beta chains from one sample sequenced in a study of blood T cells in healthy people across ages. With a J-beta primer mix and a sample-barcoded 5' primer, a second PCR ran roughly 6 to 11 cycles. One entry per CDR3 protein, called by TCRdb with MiXCR from the 5' RACE reads. The table has roughly 800,000 distinct CDR3 sequences, nearly 60% seen once; the top ten hold 22%. Material for sequencing was blood. These receptors were taken from a man aged 30-40 years in good health.

V usage is TRBV20-1 and J usage is TRBJ1-2; TRBD1 might be the D (5 bases). The CDR3 has 14 residues. Germline CDR1 and CDR2: DFQATT and SNEGSKA (reference sequence). The V end lost 0 bases, the J end lost 6 bases, and 14 bases lay between the germline ends. The CDR3 DNA reads TGCAGTGCTAGAGATCGCGGGTCGGGGGATGGCTACACCTTC. Its translation: CSARDRGSGDGYTF.

In regard to this clonotype: A junction boundary mismatches the germline segment, possibly from a read error. The V and J genes are TRBV7-2 and TRBJ2-5, with TRBD2 matching 8 bases. Germline CDR1 SGHTA, CDR2 FQGNSA. CDR3 length: 18 residues. CDR3 sequence reads: CASSFGGELAEIVYEQHF. The CDR3 DNA reads as TGTGCCAGCAGCTTCGGAGGGGAACTAGCGGAAATAGTCTACGAGCAGCACTTC.

The CDR3 region has the DNA TGTGCCAGCAGCCCGGGGCCAGGGCGAGCCGGGGAGCTGTTTTTT. Protein product: CASSPGPGRAGELFF. The rearrangement uses TRBV19 and TRBJ2-2; either TRBD1 or TRBD2 may supply D (5 bases each). Germline CDR1 LNHDA, CDR2 SQIVND (reference sequence). The V gene lost 9 bases and the J gene lost 6 bases, with 20 bases spanning the gap. The CDR3 loop spans 15 amino acids.

V usage is TRBV7-2 and J usage is TRBJ2-5; no clear D gene. This CDR3 spans 13 amino acids. Trimming left V 5 bases short and J 5 bases short, with 12 bases between. Germline V gene data show CDR1 as SGHTA and CDR2 as FQGNSA. CDR3 DNA: TGTGCCAGCAGCCCCCAAGTTGGGGAGACCCAGTACTTC. Encoded protein: CASSPQVGETQYF. The full variable domain, rest sourced from reference TRBV7-2 and TRBJ2-5, is GAGVSQSPSNKVTEKGKDVELRCDPISGHTALYWYRQSLGQGLEFLIYFQGNSAPDKSGLPSDRFSAERTGGSVSTLTIQRTQQEDSAVYLCASSPQVGETQYFGPGTRLLVL.

V is TRBV7-2 and J is TRBJ2-3, with TRBD2 identical over 7 bases. Germline CDR1 is SGHTA and CDR2 is FQGNSA. The ends lost 7 bases at V and 8 bases at J; junction bases unmatched: 12. CDR3 size: 14 residues. In DNA form, the CDR3 reads TGTGCCAGCACCGGGGGGTTGACTGTGGGTACGCAGTATTTT. This gives the protein CASTGGLTVGTQYF. Complete variable domain (other parts from reference TRBV7-2 and TRBJ2-3): GAGVSQSPSNKVTEKGKDVELRCDPISGHTALYWYRQSLGQGLEFLIYFQGNSAPDKSGLPSDRFSAERTGGSVSTLTIQRTQQEDSAVYLCASTGGLTVGTQYFGPGTRLTVL.

V gene TRBV15 combines with J gene TRBJ1-2; D not resolved. The V and J ends lost 0 bases and 2 bases respectively, with 13 bases between them. CDR1 is LNHNV and CDR2 is YYDKDF in the germline V gene (reference sequence). This CDR3 contains 16 residues. The chain's CDR3 is CATSRDQASSNYGYTF. CDR3 DNA: TGTGCCACCAGCAGAGATCAAGCTAGCTCCAACTATGGCTACACCTTC.

This clonotype was seen a handful of times. This chain joins TRBV7-9 and TRBJ2-1; D is possibly TRBD2 (5 bases). The length of the CDR3 is 15 residues. V was clipped by 5 bases and J by 2 bases, with 13 bases between them. CDR1 is SEHNR and CDR2 is FQNEAQ in the germline V gene (reference sequence). The CDR3 nucleotides read TGTGCCAGCAGCCCTCTCGCGGGCCCCTACAATGAGCAGTTCTTC. It encodes CASSPLAGPYNEQFF.

The chain uses TRBV6-5 and TRBJ1-1, with D hard to call. Germline V gives CDR1 MNHEY, CDR2 SVGAGI. V was trimmed by 3 bases and J by 1 base, leaving 18 bases between them. The CDR3 extends over 17 amino acids. This CDR3 is CASSYKRSHTQNTEAFF. DNA for the CDR3: TGTGCCAGCAGTTATAAAAGGTCACATACTCAGAACACTGAAGCTTTCTTT.

Concerning this clonotype: A read error may account for a junction end that differs from germline. J is TRBJ1-2 and V is TRBV20-1; no clear D gene. CDR3 length: 14 amino acids. Germline values: CDR1 DFQATT, CDR2 SNEGSKA (reference sequence). The CDR3 nucleotides are TGCAGTGCCAGAGGCCCGTTTATCAGCAATGGCTACACCTTC. This encodes CSARGPFISNGYTF.

The chain couples TRBV21-1 to TRBJ1-5. TRBV21-1 is a pseudogene. This CDR3 spans 18 amino acids. CDR3 amino acids: CASSKTPGESPRDQPQHF. In DNA form, the CDR3 reads TGTGCCAGCAGCAAGACCCCAGGGGAAAGCCCTCGAGATCAGCCCCAGCATTTT.

The chain employs TRBV7-2 and TRBJ2-3, with D possibly TRBD2 on 5 matching bases. Germline assignment: CDR1 SGHTA and CDR2 FQGNSA. V was clipped by 5 bases and J by 2 bases, with 11 bases between them. CDR3 length: 14 residues. CDR3 nucleotide sequence: TGTGCCAGCAGCGGACTCTATTCCACAGATACGCAGTATTTT. This sequence encodes CASSGLYSTDTQYF. The full variable domain, its missing parts supplied by reference TRBV7-2 and TRBJ2-3, is GAGVSQSPSNKVTEKGKDVELRCDPISGHTALYWYRQSLGQGLEFLIYFQGNSAPDKSGLPSDRFSAERTGGSVSTLTIQRTQQEDSAVYLCASSGLYSTDTQYFGPGTRLTVL.

The chain uses TRBV11-2 and TRBJ2-3; 7 bases are shared with TRBD2. The V and J ends lost 3 bases and 1 base, in that order; junction bases with no gene match: 4. The CDR3 is 15 amino acids. CDR1 and CDR2 from the germline V gene are SGHAT and FQNNGV. The CDR3 loop is CASSFTSARTDTQYF. CDR3 sequence (DNA): TGTGCCAGCAGCTTCACTAGCGCCCGCACAGATACGCAGTATTTT.

As for this clonotype: Germline is not matched at one junction end, which may reflect a read error. The V call is TRBV7-9, the J call TRBJ2-3; the D gene is possibly TRBD2 (5 bases). Germline loops: CDR1 SEHNR, CDR2 FQNEAQ (reference sequence). The CDR3 runs 13 residues. The CDR3 spells CASGQPSTDTRYF. CDR3 DNA: TGTGCCAGCGGGCAGCCTAGCACAGATACGCGGTATTTT.

The rearrangement uses TRBV20-1 and TRBJ1-2; D unresolved. The CDR3 loop spans 12 amino acids. V shed 3 bases and J shed 5 bases, with 10 bases lying between them. Germline CDR1 and CDR2: DFQATT and SNEGSKA (reference sequence). CDR3 bases: TGCAGTGCTAGCGGGAGCGATTATGGCTACACCTTC. Its translation: CSASGSDYGYTF.

The rearrangement joins TRBV28 to TRBJ2-4; perhaps TRBD2 as D (6 bases). The DNA end favors TRBJ2-7, so the J call may be wrong. Germline lookup yields CDR1 MDHEN and CDR2 SYDVKM. CDR3 length: 13 amino acids. CDR3 DNA sequence: TGTGCCAGCAAGGCGGGGACCCCCTACGAGCAGTACTTC. Translating gives CASKAGTPYEQYF.

This clonotype showed up many times. The chain employs TRBV15 and TRBJ2-5, with D possibly TRBD2 on 6 matching bases. With the DNA end fitting TRBJ2-7 better, the J assignment may be wrong. Germline CDR1 reads LNHNV; CDR2 reads YYDKDF (reference sequence). CDR3 length equals 13 residues. CDR3: CATSRGGVYEQYF. CDR3 sequence (DNA): TGTGCCACCAGCAGAGGGGGGGTGTACGAGCAGTACTTC.

This chain uses TRBV20-1 with TRBJ2-5; tentative D call: TRBD2 (6 bases). The germline gives CDR1 DFQATT, CDR2 SNEGSKA (reference sequence). Trimming removed 0 bases from V and 11 bases from J, with 13 bases in between. The CDR3 runs to 12 residues. The CDR3 DNA follows: TGCAGTGCTAGAGAAAGGGGTCGGGAGCAGTACTTC. This sequence encodes CSARERGREQYF.

V is TRBV18 and J is TRBJ2-1; no reliable D call. The CDR3 runs 14 residues. Trimming pared 4 bases from V and 0 bases from J, leaving 7 bases between. Germline CDR1 KGHSH, CDR2 LQKENI. The CDR3 region is CASSHELSYNEQFF. DNA for the CDR3: TGTGCCAGCTCACACGAACTCTCCTACAATGAGCAGTTCTTC.

V gene TRBV29-1 combines with J gene TRBJ2-7, with unresolved D. The CDR3 length is 13 residues. Per the germline V gene, CDR1 is SQVTM and CDR2 is ANQGSEA. The CDR3 region is CSASSQTSDEQYF. The CDR3 bases are TGCAGTGCCAGCAGCCAGACTTCTGACGAGCAGTACTTC.

Only one count was recorded for this clonotype. In DNA form, the CDR3 reads TGTGCCAGCAACCAAAAACCCGGGACTGAATGGAAAGCTTTCTTT. This encodes CASNQKPGTEWKAFF. The chain employs TRBV7-9 and TRBJ1-1; weak D call: TRBD1 (5 bases). The CDR3 totals 15 residues. V gave up 7 bases and J gave up 9 bases, with 24 bases separating them. The germline V gene encodes CDR1 SEHNR and CDR2 FQNEAQ (reference sequence).

The chain carries TRBV6-5 and TRBJ2-7, with 9 bases matching TRBD1. From germline, CDR1 is MNHEY and CDR2 SVGAGI. The CDR3 has 15 amino acids. With 5 bases clipped from V and 5 bases from J, the junction kept 10 bases outside the gene matches. The CDR3 sequence: CASSRSGTGTHEQYF. The CDR3 bases are TGTGCCAGCAGTCGCTCCGGGACAGGGACCCACGAGCAGTACTTC.

The V call is TRBV20-1, the J call TRBJ2-2, with D perhaps TRBD2 (7 bases). This CDR3 contains 15 residues. Trimming took off 3 bases at V and 2 bases at J, with 13 bases between the two ends. Germline loops: CDR1 DFQATT, CDR2 SNEGSKA (reference sequence). The CDR3 bases are TGCAGTGCTAGGCAAGGGGGACTAAACACCGGGGAGCTGTTTTTT. As protein: CSARQGGLNTGELFF.

The chain couples TRBV4-1 to TRBJ2-5; D may be TRBD2 (6 bases). The closer fit of TRBJ2-7 to the DNA end suggests the J call may be wrong. CDR3 length: 18 amino acids. CDR1 is MGHRA, CDR2 YSYEKL, per germline. The CDR3 spells CASSHMVKIGRTIYEQYF. The CDR3 DNA reads TGCGCCAGCAGCCACATGGTAAAGATTGGACGGACTATCTACGAGCAGTACTTC.

The chain links TRBV9 to TRBJ2-5, with 8 bases fitting TRBD1. The CDR3 consists of 19 residues. CDR1 and CDR2 (germline): SGDLS, YYNGEE. V dropped 2 bases and J dropped 0; count of bases not matched to a gene: 15. For the CDR3, the DNA is TGTGCCAGCAGCGTTCCATCCCTCGGGGCAGGGGGCCACCAAGAGACCCAGTACTTC. Translation gives CASSVPSLGAGGHQETQYF.

This rearrangement joins TRBV5-6 to TRBJ2-1; unclear D gene. The J call is doubtful: the DNA matches TRBJ2-7 better. Germline V gives CDR1 SGHDT, CDR2 YYEEEE. This CDR3 comprises 12 residues. The CDR3, as DNA: TGTGCCAGCAGCTCCGGTGACAATGAGCAGTACTTC. Protein product: CASSSGDNEQYF.

The chain carries TRBV28 and TRBJ2-4; D not resolved. Trimming stripped 3 bases from V and 0 bases from J, with 9 bases between. The CDR3 contains 15 residues. From germline, CDR1 is MDHEN and CDR2 SYDVKM. The CDR3 sequence: CASSFRVLAKNIQYF. The CDR3, as DNA: TGTGCCAGCAGTTTCCGGGTCCTAGCCAAAAACATTCAGTACTTC.

The chain carries TRBV2 and TRBJ2-3; D gene unclear. This CDR3 contains 13 residues. V lost 7 bases and J lost 2, with 10 bases in between. Germline assignment: CDR1 SNHLY and CDR2 FYNNEI. The CDR3 is CASNGPFTDTQYF. The CDR3 DNA reads as TGTGCCAGCAACGGTCCTTTCACAGATACGCAGTATTTT.

The rearrangement uses TRBV29-1 and TRBJ1-2, with D unclear. This CDR3 has 12 amino acids. CDR1 and CDR2 from the germline V gene are SQVTM and ANQGSEA. The V end was cut by 4 bases, the J end by 6 bases, with 12 bases between. DNA for the CDR3: TGCAGCGTTGTTGGCGGGGATGATGGCTACACCTTC. This sequence encodes CSVVGGDDGYTF.